This record looks at one T cell receptor (beta chain) sequence and its context. Its antigen is as yet unknown. Looked up from germline, CDR1 is LGHDT and CDR2 is YNNKEL (reference sequence). The CDR3 length is 15 residues. Trimming left V 0 bases short and J 2 bases short, with 11 bases between. The data were produced by immunoSEQ multiplex PCR, yet TCRdb's version contains in-frame clones alone and is incomplete. The table lists 300,000 to 400,000 clones, around 88% of them singletons. The treatment is: over 15 received Ad26.COV2.S at low or high dose, single or two shots; about 5 received placebo; per-sample allocation not given. Material that was analyzed had been drawn on day 63 after the first vaccine or placebo injection. This sample is drawn from a study of Ad26.COV2.S vaccination and SARS-CoV-2 variants. Study information: Donor allocation was to the COV1001 Ad26.COV2.S trial arm. Participants got Ad26.COV2.S intramuscularly, once or twice 56 days apart.

Study-level findings and limits: Non-spike TCR breadth was similar in vaccine and placebo recipients. After vaccination, reports described spike-specific CD8+ and CD4+ T cell responses as showing substantial breadth.

The source was peripheral blood, collected in a trial of Ad26.COV2.S vaccine versus placebo. This TCR was sampled from a person between 18 and 65 years old who received the Ad26.COV2.S COVID-19 vaccine or a placebo. This rearrangement joins TRBV3-1 (or the pseudogene TRBV3-2) to TRBJ2-7; D tentatively reads TRBD1 or TRBD2 (5 bases each). The CDR3 spells CASSQEAEGTYEQYF. The DNA for the CDR3 is TGTGCCAGCAGCCAAGAAGCCGAGGGGACCTACGAGCAGTACTTC.